These T cell receptor beta chains were read from a single sample in a study of cytomegalovirus exposure and HLA in healthy donors. The assay was immunoSEQ multiplex PCR, and TCRdb's table has in-frame clones only and misses some. In the table there are roughly 130,000 clones, approximately 85% of which are singletons. The specimen sequenced was PBMCs. Receptors originate from a boy aged 5-17 years in good health and CMV-seronegative. CDR3s include the opening cysteine and the closing phenylalanine or tryptophan. The D gene is left open where the match is weak.

J,V,D,CDR3,DNA
TRBJ1-1,TRBV5-1,.,CASSSERGDTEAFF,TGCGCCAGCAGCTCGGAGCGGGGGGACACTGAAGCTTTCTTT
TRBJ1-5,TRBV5-6,TRBD1,CASSLGRGELNQPQHF,TGTGCCAGCAGCTTGGGCAGGGGGGAGTTGAATCAGCCCCAGCATTTT
TRBJ1-2,TRBV5-1,TRBD1,CASSLGTGYGYPF,TGCGCCAGCAGCCTGGGGACAGGCTATGGCTACCCCTTC
TRBJ2-7,TRBV6-5,TRBD2,CASSYGEREFYEQYF,TGTGCCAGCAGTTACGGTGAGCGGGAGTTCTACGAGCAGTACTTC
TRBJ1-2,TRBV4-3,TRBD1,CASSQDPRQGSGYTF,TGCGCCAGCAGCCAAGACCCCCGACAGGGCTCTGGCTACACCTTC
TRBJ1-4,TRBV7-8,TRBD1,CASSLVPPEGQINEKLFF,TGTGCCAGCAGCTTAGTTCCCCCTGAGGGACAGATTAATGAAAAACTGTTTTTT
TRBJ2-7,TRBV19,.,CASSRDRKTTVINYEQYF,TGTGCCAGTTCCCGGGATCGGAAAACGACCGTCATAAACTACGAGCAGTACTTC
TRBJ2-3,TRBV7-2,TRBD2,CASSPPGLAGTDTQYF,TGTGCCAGCAGCCCACCGGGACTAGCGGGCACAGATACGCAGTATTTT
TRBJ2-7,TRBV7-2,.,CASSTRYYEQYF,TGTGCCAGCAGCACACGATACTACGAGCAGTACTTC
TRBJ2-5,TRBV5-4,TRBD2,CASSTGLAGGQETQYF,TGTGCCAGCAGCACGGGACTAGCGGGGGGCCAAGAGACCCAGTACTTC
TRBJ2-2,TRBV9,.,CASSLGSTGELFF,TGTGCCAGCAGCCTCGGGTCCACCGGGGAGCTGTTTTTT
TRBJ2-4,TRBV5-4,TRBD1,CASSPGTGEAKNIQYF,TGTGCCAGCAGCCCTGGGACAGGGGAAGCCAAAAACATTCAGTACTTC
TRBJ1-4,TRBV9,.,CASSQDSRSEKLFF,TGTGCCAGCAGCCAGGACAGCCGTTCTGAAAAACTGTTTTTT
TRBJ2-7,TRBV7-2,TRBD1,CASSTWDSRKVDYEQYF,TGTGCCAGCAGCACGTGGGACAGCCGAAAGGTCGATTACGAGCAGTACTTC